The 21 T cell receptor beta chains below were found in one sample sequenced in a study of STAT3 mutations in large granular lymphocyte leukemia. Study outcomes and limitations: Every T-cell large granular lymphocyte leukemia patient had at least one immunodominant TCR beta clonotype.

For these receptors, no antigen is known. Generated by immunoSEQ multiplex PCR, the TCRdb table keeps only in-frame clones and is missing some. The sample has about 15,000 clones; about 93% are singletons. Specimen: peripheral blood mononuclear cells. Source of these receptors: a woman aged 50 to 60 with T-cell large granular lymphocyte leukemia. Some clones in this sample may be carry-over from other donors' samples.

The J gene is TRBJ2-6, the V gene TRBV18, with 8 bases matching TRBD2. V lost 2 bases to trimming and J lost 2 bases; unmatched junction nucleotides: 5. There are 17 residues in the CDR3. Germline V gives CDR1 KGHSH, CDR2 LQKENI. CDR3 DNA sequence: TGTGCCAGCTCACCAATTGCGGGAGGTGCTGGGGCCAACGTCCTGACTTTC. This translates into CASSPIAGGAGANVLTF.

This CDR3 reads CASSYSASGTQGYTF. The CDR3 coding sequence is TGTGCCAGCAGTTACTCGGCAAGTGGGACACAAGGCTACACCTTC. The chain recombines TRBV6-5 with TRBJ1-2, with D perhaps matching TRBD1 (6 bases). The germline CDR1 and CDR2 sequences are MNHEY and SVGAGI. There are 15 residues in the CDR3. Trimming cost V 0 bases and J 8 bases, with 16 bases left between them.

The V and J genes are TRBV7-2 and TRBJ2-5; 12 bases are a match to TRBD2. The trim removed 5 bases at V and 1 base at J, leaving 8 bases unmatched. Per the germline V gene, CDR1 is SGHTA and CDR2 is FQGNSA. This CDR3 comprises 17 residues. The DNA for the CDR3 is TGTGCCAGCAGCCCCGGACTAGCGGGAAGGGGCCAAGAGACCCAGTACTTC. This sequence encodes CASSPGLAGRGQETQYF. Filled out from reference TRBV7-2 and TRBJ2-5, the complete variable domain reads GAGVSQSPSNKVTEKGKDVELRCDPISGHTALYWYRQSLGQGLEFLIYFQGNSAPDKSGLPSDRFSAERTGGSVSTLTIQRTQQEDSAVYLCASSPGLAGRGQETQYFGPGTRLLVL.

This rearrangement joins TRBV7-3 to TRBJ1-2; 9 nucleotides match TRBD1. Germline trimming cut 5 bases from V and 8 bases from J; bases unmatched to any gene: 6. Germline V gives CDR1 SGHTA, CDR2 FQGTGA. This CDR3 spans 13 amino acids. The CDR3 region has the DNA TGTGCCAGCAGCCGGGACAGGGAGGGGGGCTACACCTTC. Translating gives CASSRDREGGYTF.

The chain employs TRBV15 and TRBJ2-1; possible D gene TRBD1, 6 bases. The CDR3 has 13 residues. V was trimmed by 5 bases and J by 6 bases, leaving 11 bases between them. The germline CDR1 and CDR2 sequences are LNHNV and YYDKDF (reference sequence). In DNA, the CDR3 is TGTGCCACCAGCTTCAACAGGGTCAATGAGCAGTTCTTC. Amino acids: CATSFNRVNEQFF.

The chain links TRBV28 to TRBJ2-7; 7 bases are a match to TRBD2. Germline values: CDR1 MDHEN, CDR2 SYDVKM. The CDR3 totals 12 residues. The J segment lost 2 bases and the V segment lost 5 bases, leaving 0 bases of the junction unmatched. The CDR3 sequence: CASSGGAYEQYF. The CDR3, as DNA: TGTGCCAGCAGTGGGGGGGCCTACGAGCAGTACTTC.

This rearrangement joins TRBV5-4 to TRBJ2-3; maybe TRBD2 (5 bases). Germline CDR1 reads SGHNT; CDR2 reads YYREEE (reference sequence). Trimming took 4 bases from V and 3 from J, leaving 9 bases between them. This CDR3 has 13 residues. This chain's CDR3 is CASSVGVTDTQYF. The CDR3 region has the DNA TGTGCCAGCAGCGTGGGAGTGACAGATACGCAGTATTTT.

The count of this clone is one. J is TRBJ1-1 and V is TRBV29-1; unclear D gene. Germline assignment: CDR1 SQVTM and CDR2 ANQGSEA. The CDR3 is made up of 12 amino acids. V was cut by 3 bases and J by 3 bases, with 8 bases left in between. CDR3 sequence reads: CSVDLRDTEAFF. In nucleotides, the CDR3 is TGCAGCGTTGATTTGAGAGACACTGAAGCTTTCTTT. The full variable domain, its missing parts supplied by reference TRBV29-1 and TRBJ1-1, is SAVISQKPSRDICQRGTSLTIQCQVDSQVTMMFWYRQQPGQSLTLIATANQGSEATYESGFVIDKFPISRPNLTFSTLTVSNMSPEDSSIYLCSVDLRDTEAFFGQGTRLTVV.

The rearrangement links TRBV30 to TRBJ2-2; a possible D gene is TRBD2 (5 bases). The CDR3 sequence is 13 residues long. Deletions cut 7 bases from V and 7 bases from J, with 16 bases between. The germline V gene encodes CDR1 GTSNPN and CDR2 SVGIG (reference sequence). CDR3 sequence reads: CALEVSGVGELFF. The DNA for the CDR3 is TGTGCCTTAGAGGTTTCCGGGGTCGGGGAGCTGTTTTTT. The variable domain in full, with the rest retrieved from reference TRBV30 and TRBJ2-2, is SQTIHQWPATLVQPVGSPLSLECTVEGTSNPNLYWYRQAAGRGLQLLFYSVGIGQISSEVPQNLSASRPQDRQFILSSKKLLLSDSGFYLCALEVSGVGELFFGEGSRLTVL.

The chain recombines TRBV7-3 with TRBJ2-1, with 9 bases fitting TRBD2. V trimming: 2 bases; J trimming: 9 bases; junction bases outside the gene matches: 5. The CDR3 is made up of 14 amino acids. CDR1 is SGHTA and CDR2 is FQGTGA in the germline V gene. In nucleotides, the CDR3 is TGTGCCAGCAGCTTACCCAGCGGGAGGAGTGAGCAGTTCTTC. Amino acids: CASSLPSGRSEQFF.

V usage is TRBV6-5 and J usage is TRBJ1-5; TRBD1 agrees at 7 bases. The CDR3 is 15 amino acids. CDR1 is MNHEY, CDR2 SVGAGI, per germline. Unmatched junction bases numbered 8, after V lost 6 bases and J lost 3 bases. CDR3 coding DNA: TGTGCCAGCAGCTCCGACAGGGAGGTCAATCAGCCCCAGCATTTT. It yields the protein CASSSDREVNQPQHF.

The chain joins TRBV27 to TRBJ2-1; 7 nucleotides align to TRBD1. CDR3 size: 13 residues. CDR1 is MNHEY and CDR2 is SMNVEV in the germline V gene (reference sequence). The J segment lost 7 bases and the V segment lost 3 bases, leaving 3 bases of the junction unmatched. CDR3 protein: CASSFSRGNEQFF. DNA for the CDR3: TGTGCCAGCAGTTTCTCCAGGGGGAATGAGCAGTTCTTC.

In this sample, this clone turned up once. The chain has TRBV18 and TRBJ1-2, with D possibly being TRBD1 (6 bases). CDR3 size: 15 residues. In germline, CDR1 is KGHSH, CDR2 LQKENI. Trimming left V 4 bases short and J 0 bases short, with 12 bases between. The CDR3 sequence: CASSRNRDTNYGYTF. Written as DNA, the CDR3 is TGTGCCAGCTCACGCAACAGGGATACTAACTATGGCTACACCTTC.

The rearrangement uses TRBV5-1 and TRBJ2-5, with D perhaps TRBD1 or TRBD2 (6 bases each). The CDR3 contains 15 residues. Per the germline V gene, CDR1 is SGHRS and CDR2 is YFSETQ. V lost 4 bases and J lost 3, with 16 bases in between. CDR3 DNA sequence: TGCGCCAGCAGCCCCGGGGGTGGGGGCGAAGAGACCCAGTACTTC. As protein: CASSPGGGGEETQYF.

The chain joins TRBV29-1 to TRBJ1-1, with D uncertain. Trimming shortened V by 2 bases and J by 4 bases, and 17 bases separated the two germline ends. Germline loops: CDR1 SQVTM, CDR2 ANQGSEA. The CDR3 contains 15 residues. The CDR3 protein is CSVELSTAPITEAFF. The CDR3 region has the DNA TGCAGCGTTGAACTCAGTACAGCACCCATCACTGAAGCTTTCTTT.

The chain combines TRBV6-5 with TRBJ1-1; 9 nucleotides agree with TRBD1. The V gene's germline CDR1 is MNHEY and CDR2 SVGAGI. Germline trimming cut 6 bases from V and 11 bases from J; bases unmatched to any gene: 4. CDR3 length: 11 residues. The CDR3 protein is CASSGTGRAFF. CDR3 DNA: TGTGCCAGCAGCGGGACAGGGAGGGCTTTCTTT.

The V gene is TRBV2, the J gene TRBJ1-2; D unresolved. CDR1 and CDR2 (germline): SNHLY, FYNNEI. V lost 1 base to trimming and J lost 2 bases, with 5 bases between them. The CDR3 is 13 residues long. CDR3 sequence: CASSEERNYGYTF. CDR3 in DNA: TGTGCCAGCAGTGAAGAAAGAAACTATGGCTACACCTTC.

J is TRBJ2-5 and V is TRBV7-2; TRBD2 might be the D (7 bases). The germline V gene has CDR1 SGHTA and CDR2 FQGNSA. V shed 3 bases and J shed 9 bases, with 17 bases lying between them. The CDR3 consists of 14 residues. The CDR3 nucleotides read TGTGCCAGCAGCTTGGGGGGGGCGCAGGCATCCCAGTACTTC. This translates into CASSLGGAQASQYF.

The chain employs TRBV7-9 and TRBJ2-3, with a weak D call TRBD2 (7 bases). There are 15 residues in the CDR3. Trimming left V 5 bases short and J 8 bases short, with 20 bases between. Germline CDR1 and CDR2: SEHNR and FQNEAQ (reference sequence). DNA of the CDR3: TGTGCCAGCAGCGCCAGGGAGGGGGAGGTTCTTACGCAGTATTTT. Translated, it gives CASSAREGEVLTQYF.

This CDR3 is CASQTSGSTDTQYF. CDR3 in DNA: TGTGCCAGCCAAACTAGCGGGAGTACAGATACGCAGTATTTT. V and J are TRBV5-5 and TRBJ2-3; 11 bases agree with TRBD2. Germline values: CDR1 SGHKS, CDR2 YYEKEE (reference sequence). The ends lost 7 bases at V and 3 bases at J; junction bases unmatched: 4. The CDR3 contains 14 residues. Complete variable domain (other parts from reference TRBV5-5 and TRBJ2-3): DAGVTQSPTHLIKTRGQQVTLRCSPISGHKSVSWYQQVLGQGPQFIFQYYEKEERGRGNFPDRFSARQFPNYSSELNVNALLLGDSALYLCASQTSGSTDTQYFGPGTRLTVL.

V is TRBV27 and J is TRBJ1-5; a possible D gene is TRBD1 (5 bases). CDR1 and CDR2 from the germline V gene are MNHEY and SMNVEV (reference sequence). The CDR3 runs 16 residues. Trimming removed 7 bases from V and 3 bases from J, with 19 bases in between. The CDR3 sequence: CASNTRWGGINQPQHF. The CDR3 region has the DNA TGTGCCAGCAACACCAGATGGGGGGGGATCAATCAGCCCCAGCATTTT.